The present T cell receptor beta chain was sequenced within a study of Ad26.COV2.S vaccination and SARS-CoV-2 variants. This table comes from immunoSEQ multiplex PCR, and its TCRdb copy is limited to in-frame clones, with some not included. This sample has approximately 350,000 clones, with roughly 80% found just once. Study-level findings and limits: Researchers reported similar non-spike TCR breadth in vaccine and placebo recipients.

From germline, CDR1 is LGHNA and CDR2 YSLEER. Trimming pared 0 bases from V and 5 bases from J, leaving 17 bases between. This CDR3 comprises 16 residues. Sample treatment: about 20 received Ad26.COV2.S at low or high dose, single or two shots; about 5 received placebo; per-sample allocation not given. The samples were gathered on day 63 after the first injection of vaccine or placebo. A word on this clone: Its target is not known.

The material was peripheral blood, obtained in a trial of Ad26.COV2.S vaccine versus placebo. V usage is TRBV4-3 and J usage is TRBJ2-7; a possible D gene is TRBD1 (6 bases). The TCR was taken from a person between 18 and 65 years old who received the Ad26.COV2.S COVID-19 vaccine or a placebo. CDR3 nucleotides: TGCGCCAGCAGCCAAGACCCCAGGGGCCCCAAAAACGAGCAGTACTTC. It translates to CASSQDPRGPKNEQYF.